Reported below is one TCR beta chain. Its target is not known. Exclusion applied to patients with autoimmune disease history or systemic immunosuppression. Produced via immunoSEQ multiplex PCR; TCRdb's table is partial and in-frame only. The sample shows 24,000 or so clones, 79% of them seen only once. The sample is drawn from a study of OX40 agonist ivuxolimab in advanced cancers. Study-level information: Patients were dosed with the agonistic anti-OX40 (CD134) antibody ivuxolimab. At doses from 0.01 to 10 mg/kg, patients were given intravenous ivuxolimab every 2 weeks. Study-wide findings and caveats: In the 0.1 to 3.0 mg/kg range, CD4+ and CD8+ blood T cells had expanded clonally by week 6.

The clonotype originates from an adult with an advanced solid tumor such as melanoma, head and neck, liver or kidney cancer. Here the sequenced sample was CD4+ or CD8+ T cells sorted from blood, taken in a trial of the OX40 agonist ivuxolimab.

The CDR3 DNA follows: TGTGCCAGCAGCACAGGGTTTGGCTACACCTTC. Protein sequence: CASSTGFGYTF. This chain links TRBV7-6 with TRBJ1-2; tentative D call: TRBD1 (6 bases). Deletions cut 5 bases from V and 7 bases from J, with 8 bases between. The CDR3 length is 11 residues. Per the germline V gene, CDR1 is SGHVS and CDR2 is FNYEAQ.